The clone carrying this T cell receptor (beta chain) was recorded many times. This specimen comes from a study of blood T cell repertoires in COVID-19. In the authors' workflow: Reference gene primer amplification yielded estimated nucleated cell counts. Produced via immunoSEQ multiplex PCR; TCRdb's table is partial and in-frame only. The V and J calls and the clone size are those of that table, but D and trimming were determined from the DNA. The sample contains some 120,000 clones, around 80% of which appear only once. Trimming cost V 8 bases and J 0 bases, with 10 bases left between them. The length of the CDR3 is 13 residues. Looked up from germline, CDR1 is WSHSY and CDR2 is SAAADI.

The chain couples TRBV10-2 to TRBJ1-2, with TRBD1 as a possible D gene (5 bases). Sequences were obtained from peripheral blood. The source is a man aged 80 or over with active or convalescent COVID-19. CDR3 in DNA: TGCGCCAGCCGAGGCAGGGCTAACTATGGCTACACCTTC. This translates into CASRGRANYGYTF.